A single sample gave rise to the 22 T cell receptor beta chains below, sequenced in a study of blood T cells in healthy people across ages. A second PCR of 7 to 11 cycles used a sample-barcoded 5' primer and a J-beta primer mix. TCRdb independently ran MiXCR on the 5' RACE reads; one entry per CDR3 protein. The sample includes about 800,000 distinct CDR3 sequences, roughly 64% of them seen just once. Sequencing was done on a sample of blood. These receptors all stem from a man younger than 40 in good health.

The chain's CDR3 is CSARDGTGKNTDTQYF. Written as DNA, the CDR3 is TGCAGTGCTAGAGATGGGACTGGAAAAAACACAGATACGCAGTATTTT. The rearrangement uses TRBV20-1 and TRBJ2-3; D might be TRBD2 (6 bases). The CDR3 length is 16 residues. The germline CDR1 and CDR2 sequences are DFQATT and SNEGSKA (reference sequence). V shed 0 bases and J shed 2 bases, with 15 bases lying between them.

The V call is TRBV6-2 or TRBV6-3, the J call TRBJ2-1, with 13 bases lining up with TRBD2. TRBJ2-7 explains the end of the DNA better; the J call may be wrong. The germline V gene has CDR1 MNHEY and CDR2 SVGEGT. CDR3 length: 14 amino acids. DNA for the CDR3: TGTGCCAGCAGTAGGACTAGCGGGAGCGATGAGCAGTACTTC. It translates to CASSRTSGSDEQYF.

This clonotype was counted between two and nine times. The J gene is TRBJ2-7, the V gene TRBV21-1; no DNA check was done on the table's D call, TRBD1. TRBV21-1 is termed a pseudogene. CDR3 length: 15 amino acids. The CDR3 reads CASSKAGTPFYEQYF. The CDR3 nucleotides read TGTGCTAGCAGCAAGGCCGGGACACCATTCTACGAGCAGTACTTC.

The chain uses TRBV25-1 and TRBJ1-1, with 8 bases matching TRBD1. The trim removed 4 bases at V and 1 base at J, leaving 8 bases unmatched. Germline CDR1 MGHDK, CDR2 SYGVNS. The CDR3 sequence is 16 residues long. As DNA, the CDR3 is TGTGCCAGCAGTGCTAAACGTGGACAGGGGAACACTGAAGCTTTCTTT. It codes for CASSAKRGQGNTEAFF.

This chain joins TRBV5-1 and TRBJ2-7, with D tentatively TRBD1 or TRBD2 (5 bases each). Germline V CDR1 and CDR2: SGHRS, YFSETQ. The CDR3 loop spans 16 amino acids. Trimming shortened V by 5 bases and J by 3 bases, and 21 bases separated the two germline ends. As DNA, the CDR3 is TGCGCCAGCAGTGAAGGGTTTGGGGGAAGGATCTACGAGCAGTACTTC. Its protein product is CASSEGFGGRIYEQYF. The full variable domain, with the rest looked up from reference TRBV5-1 and TRBJ2-7, is KAGVTQTPRYLIKTRGQQVTLSCSPISGHRSVSWYQQTPGQGLQFLFEYFSETQRNKGNFPGRFSGRQFSNSRSEMNVSTLELGDSALYLCASSEGFGGRIYEQYFGPGTRLTVT.

The chain employs TRBV15 and TRBJ2-7, with no clear D. Germline lookup yields CDR1 LNHNV and CDR2 YYDKDF (reference sequence). Trimming shortened V by 3 bases and J by 3 bases, and 12 bases separated the two germline ends. The CDR3 is 14 residues long. In DNA, the CDR3 is TGTGCCACCAGCAGCCTAGGTAGAAGCTACGAGCAGTACTTC. Residues: CATSSLGRSYEQYF.

This clonotype was counted between two and nine times. The chain recombines TRBV5-4 with TRBJ1-2, with 10 nucleotides matching TRBD1. This CDR3 has 15 residues. Germline CDR1 is SGHNT and CDR2 is YYREEE (reference sequence). V was pared by 0 bases and J by 4 bases, with 3 bases of the junction left unmatched. CDR3 residues: CASSLAGTGAYGYTF. The CDR3 DNA sequence: TGTGCCAGCAGCTTGGCCGGGACAGGGGCCTATGGCTACACCTTC.

In its sample, this clonotype was seen a few times. This chain connects TRBV21-1 to TRBJ1-5. TRBV21-1 is deemed a pseudogene. The CDR3 is 11 residues long. For the CDR3, the DNA is TGTGCCAGCAGCAGCTATCTCCCCCAGCATTTT. It codes for CASSSYLPQHF.

About this clonotype itself: One end of the junction fails to match germline, which may point to a read error. V and J are TRBV20-1 and TRBJ2-3; 9 bases fit TRBD2. Per the germline V gene, CDR1 is DFQATT and CDR2 is SNEGSKA (reference sequence). The CDR3 extends over 13 amino acids. The CDR3 DNA follows: TGCAGTGAACTGGGACTAGCACAAGATACACAGTATTTT. Translated, it gives CSELGLAQDTQYF.

This chain connects TRBV29-1 to TRBJ2-7, with unresolved D. Trimming took 4 bases from V and 4 from J, leaving 14 bases between them. Germline CDR1 is SQVTM and CDR2 is ANQGSEA. The CDR3 spans 13 residues. The CDR3 spells CSVAPASRYEQYF. CDR3 in DNA: TGCAGCGTTGCGCCAGCGTCTAGGTACGAGCAGTACTTC.

This clonotype was counted between two and nine times. V usage is TRBV5-1 and J usage is TRBJ2-1; 7 bases align to TRBD1. Germline V gene sequence: CDR1 SGHRS, CDR2 YFSETQ. The ends lost 3 bases at V and 8 bases at J; junction bases unmatched: 5. The CDR3 is made up of 13 amino acids. CDR3 protein: CASSWDSSDEQFF. The CDR3, as DNA: TGCGCCAGCAGCTGGGACAGTTCGGATGAGCAGTTCTTC.

The chain couples TRBV6-6 to TRBJ2-1; TRBD2 matches 9 bases. Germline assignment: CDR1 MNHNY and CDR2 SVGAGI (reference sequence). The CDR3 runs 15 residues. J was trimmed by 7 bases and V by 2 bases; bases with no gene match: 6. The DNA for the CDR3 is TGTGCCAGCAGTTACGGGGTAGCGGGAGTAAATGAGCAGTTCTTC. Its translation is CASSYGVAGVNEQFF.

The chain uses TRBV6-2 or TRBV6-3 and TRBJ1-2; D possibly corresponds to TRBD1 (5 bases). Trimming removed 6 bases from V and 3 bases from J, with 26 bases in between. Germline V lookup: CDR1 MNHEY, CDR2 SVGEGT. The CDR3 sequence is 18 residues long. CDR3 DNA sequence: TGTGCCAGCAGCCTACTCGATCGTCGGGACCCGGAGCACTATGGCTACACCTTC. As protein: CASSLLDRRDPEHYGYTF.

V is TRBV6-6 and J is TRBJ2-5; 9 bases match TRBD1. The length of the CDR3 is 14 residues. After removal of 4 bases from V and 11 bases from J, the junction contained 11 bases not matched to a gene. Per the germline V gene, CDR1 is MNHNY and CDR2 is SVGAGI (reference sequence). The CDR3 coding sequence is TGTGCCAGCAGTTCCCGGACAGGGGTCAAGGAGCAGTACTTC. Translation gives CASSSRTGVKEQYF.

This clonotype has just one count. This sequence joins TRBV4-2 and TRBJ2-3; 7 nucleotides match TRBD1. The CDR3 is 18 amino acids. V gave up 0 bases and J gave up 9 bases; unmatched junction bases: 18. The V gene's germline CDR1 is LGHNA and CDR2 YNFKEQ. The CDR3 reads CASSQDRGPRGLKDTQYF. The CDR3 DNA sequence: TGTGCCAGCAGCCAAGATCGGGGTCCAAGGGGGCTCAAAGACACGCAGTATTTT.

A few counts support this clonotype. The chain has TRBV11-2 and TRBJ2-5; TRBD1 matches at 10 bases. Germline CDR1 reads SGHAT; CDR2 reads FQNNGV. V lost 2 bases and J lost 5; bases outside the gene matches: 2. The CDR3 covers 14 residues. In nucleotides, the CDR3 is TGTGCCAGCAGCTTACGGACAGGGGGGGAGACCCAGTACTTC. This translates into CASSLRTGGETQYF.

As concerns this clonotype: This may arise from a read error, as a much more abundant clone is one base away. CDR3 nucleotide sequence: TGTGCCAGCGGCCAAGCTGGGAATGAGCAGTTCTTC. Amino acid sequence: CASGQAGNEQFF. The chain links TRBV4-2 to TRBJ2-1; D unclear. In germline, CDR1 is LGHNA, CDR2 YNFKEQ. The CDR3 sequence is 12 residues long.

This clonotype was seen a handful of times. V is TRBV6-5 and J is TRBJ2-3; 9 nucleotides align to TRBD1. Germline CDR1 is MNHEY and CDR2 is SVGAGI. There are 17 residues in the CDR3. Trimming cost V 0 bases and J 2 bases; bases outside gene matches: 6. CDR3 amino acids: CASSYSRTGGLTDTQYF. The DNA of the CDR3 is TGTGCCAGCAGTTACTCCCGAACAGGGGGCCTCACAGATACGCAGTATTTT.

This clonotype was seen a few times. The chain carries TRBV11-2 and TRBJ2-3; D unresolved. The CDR3 sequence is 15 residues long. Trimming left V 3 bases short and J 2 bases short, with 12 bases between. Germline V CDR1 and CDR2: SGHAT, FQNNGV. CDR3 nucleotides: TGTGCCAGCAGCTTGAGTGCCTACACCACAGATACGCAGTATTTT. This encodes CASSLSAYTTDTQYF.

This clonotype has more than one count but fewer than ten. The chain couples TRBV11-1 to TRBJ2-7; TRBD1 agrees at 8 bases. Trimming at V came to 2 bases and at J to 5 bases, leaving 17 bases not matched to a gene. The germline V gene has CDR1 SGHAT and CDR2 FQDESV (reference sequence). There are 18 residues in the CDR3. This CDR3 reads CASSLSFGQGFSSHEQYF. In nucleotides, the CDR3 is TGTGCCAGCAGCTTAAGCTTCGGACAGGGTTTTTCGTCCCACGAGCAGTACTTC.

This chain uses TRBV20-1 with TRBJ2-1; 10 nucleotides line up with TRBD2. Trimming took 5 bases from V and 2 from J; bases not matched to a gene: 3. Germline CDR1 reads DFQATT; CDR2 reads SNEGSKA (reference sequence). The CDR3 contains 14 residues. CDR3 region: CSAGAGGPYNEQFF. CDR3 DNA: TGCAGTGCTGGAGCGGGGGGGCCCTACAATGAGCAGTTCTTC.

A word on this clonotype: A read error may produce the germline difference seen at one junction end. The rearrangement joins TRBV15 to TRBJ2-3; perhaps TRBD2 as D (6 bases). Germline values: CDR1 LNHNV, CDR2 YYDKDF (reference sequence). There are 14 residues in the CDR3. Here the CDR3 DNA reads TGTGCCACCGGCAGAGGGGACTCCAAGTATACGCAGTATTTT. Its translation: CATGRGDSKYTQYF.